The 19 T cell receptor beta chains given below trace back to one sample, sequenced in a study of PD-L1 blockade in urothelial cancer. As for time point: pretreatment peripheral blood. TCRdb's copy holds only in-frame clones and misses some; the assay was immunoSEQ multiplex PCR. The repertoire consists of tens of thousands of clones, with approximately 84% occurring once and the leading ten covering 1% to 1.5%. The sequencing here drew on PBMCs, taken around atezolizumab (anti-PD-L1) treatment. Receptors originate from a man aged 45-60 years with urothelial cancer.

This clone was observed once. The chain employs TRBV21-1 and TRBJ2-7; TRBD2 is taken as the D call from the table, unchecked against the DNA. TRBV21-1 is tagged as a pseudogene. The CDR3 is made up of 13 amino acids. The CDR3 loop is CASSKDEDYEQYF. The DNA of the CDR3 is TGTGCCAGCAGCAAAGACGAGGACTACGAGCAGTACTTC.

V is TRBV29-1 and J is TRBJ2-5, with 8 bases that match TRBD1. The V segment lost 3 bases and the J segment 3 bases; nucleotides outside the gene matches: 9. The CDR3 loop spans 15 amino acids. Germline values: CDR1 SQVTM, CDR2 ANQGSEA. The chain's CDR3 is CSVDGTGGGKETQYF. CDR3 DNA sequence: TGCAGCGTTGATGGGACAGGAGGTGGAAAAGAGACCCAGTACTTC.

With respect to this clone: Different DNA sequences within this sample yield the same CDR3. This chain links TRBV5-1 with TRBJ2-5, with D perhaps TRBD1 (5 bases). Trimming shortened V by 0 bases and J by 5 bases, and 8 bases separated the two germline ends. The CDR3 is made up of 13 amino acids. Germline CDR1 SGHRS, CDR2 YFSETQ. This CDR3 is CASSLGSGETQYF. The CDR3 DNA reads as TGCGCCAGCAGCTTGGGCTCAGGGGAGACCCAGTACTTC.

The CDR3 here is CASSGTGKDEKLFF. The CDR3, as DNA: TGTGCCAGCAGCGGGACAGGGAAAGATGAAAAACTGTTTTTT. This chain uses TRBV5-5 with TRBJ1-4, with TRBD1 matching over 9 bases. Germline V gene sequence: CDR1 SGHKS, CDR2 YYEKEE (reference sequence). The V gene end was trimmed by 4 bases and the J gene end by 6 bases; junction bases not matched to a gene: 4. The CDR3 length is 14 residues. The variable domain in full, completed from reference TRBV5-5 and TRBJ1-4, reads DAGVTQSPTHLIKTRGQQVTLRCSPISGHKSVSWYQQVLGQGPQFIFQYYEKEERGRGNFPDRFSARQFPNYSSELNVNALLLGDSALYLCASSGTGKDEKLFFGSGTQLSVL.

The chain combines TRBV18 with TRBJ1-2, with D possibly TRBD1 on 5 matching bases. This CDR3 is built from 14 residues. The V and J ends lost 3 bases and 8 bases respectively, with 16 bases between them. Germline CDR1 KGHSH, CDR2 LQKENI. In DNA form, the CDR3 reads TGTGCCAGCTCACCGGACACTCTGTCCGAAGGCTACACCTTC. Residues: CASSPDTLSEGYTF.

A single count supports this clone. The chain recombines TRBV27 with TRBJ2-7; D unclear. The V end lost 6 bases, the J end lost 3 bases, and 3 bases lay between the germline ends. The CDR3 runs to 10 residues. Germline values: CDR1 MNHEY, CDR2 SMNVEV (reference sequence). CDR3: CASSLYEQYF. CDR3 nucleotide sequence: TGTGCCAGCAGCCTCTACGAGCAGTACTTC.

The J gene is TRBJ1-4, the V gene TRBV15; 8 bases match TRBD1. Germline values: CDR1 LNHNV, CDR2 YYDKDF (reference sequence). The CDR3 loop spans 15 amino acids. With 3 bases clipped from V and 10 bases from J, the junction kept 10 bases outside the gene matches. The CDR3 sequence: CATSSRQGKVAKLFF. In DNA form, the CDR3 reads TGTGCCACCAGCAGCAGACAGGGGAAGGTTGCAAAACTGTTTTTT.

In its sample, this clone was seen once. Here the CDR3 DNA reads TGTGCCAGCAGCGTATGGGAGCGGGTCATCCCTGGGGAGCAGTACTTC. Its protein is CASSVWERVIPGEQYF. The rearrangement links TRBV9 to TRBJ2-7; D might be TRBD2 (6 bases). The germline gives CDR1 SGDLS, CDR2 YYNGEE. The CDR3 loop spans 16 amino acids. Trimming pared 1 base from V and 7 bases from J, leaving 21 bases between.

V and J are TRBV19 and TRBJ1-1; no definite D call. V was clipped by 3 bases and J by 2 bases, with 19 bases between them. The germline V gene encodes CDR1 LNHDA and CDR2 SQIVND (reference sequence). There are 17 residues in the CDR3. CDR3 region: CASSIFSIREINTEAFF. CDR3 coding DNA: TGTGCCAGTAGTATTTTTTCCATCCGGGAGATTAACACTGAAGCTTTCTTT.

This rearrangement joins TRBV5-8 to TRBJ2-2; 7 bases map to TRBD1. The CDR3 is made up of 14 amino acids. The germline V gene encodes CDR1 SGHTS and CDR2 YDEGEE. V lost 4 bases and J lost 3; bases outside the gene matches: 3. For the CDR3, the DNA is TGTGCCAGCAGCCGGGACAGCGACACCGGGGAGCTGTTTTTT. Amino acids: CASSRDSDTGELFF.

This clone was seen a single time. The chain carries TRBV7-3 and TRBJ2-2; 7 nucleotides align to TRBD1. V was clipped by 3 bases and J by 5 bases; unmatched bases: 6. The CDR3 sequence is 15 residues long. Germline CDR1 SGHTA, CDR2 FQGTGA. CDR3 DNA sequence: TGTGCCAGCAGCTTCGGACAGGCCAGGACCGGGGAGCTGTTTTTT. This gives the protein CASSFGQARTGELFF.

CDR3 bases: TGTGCCAGCAGCAAGGGCCGGGACAGGGGTCCGAACACCGGGGAGCTGTTTTTT. It encodes CASSKGRDRGPNTGELFF. V and J are TRBV7-2 and TRBJ2-2; TRBD1 matches at 10 bases. CDR1 and CDR2 from the germline V gene are SGHTA and FQGNSA. V gave up 5 bases and J gave up 0 bases; unmatched junction bases: 9. CDR3 size: 18 residues.

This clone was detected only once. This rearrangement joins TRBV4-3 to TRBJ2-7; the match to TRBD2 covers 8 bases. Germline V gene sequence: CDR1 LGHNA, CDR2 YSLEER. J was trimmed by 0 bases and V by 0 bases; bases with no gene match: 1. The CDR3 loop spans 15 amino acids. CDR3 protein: CASSQESGSSYEQYF. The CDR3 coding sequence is TGCGCCAGCAGCCAAGAGAGCGGGAGCTCCTACGAGCAGTACTTC.

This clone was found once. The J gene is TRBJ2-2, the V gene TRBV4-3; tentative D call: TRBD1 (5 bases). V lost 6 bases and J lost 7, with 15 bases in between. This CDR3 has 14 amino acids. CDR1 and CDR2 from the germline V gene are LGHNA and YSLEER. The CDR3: CASSPNSRVGELFF. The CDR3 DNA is TGCGCCAGCAGTCCCAATTCCAGGGTCGGGGAGCTGTTTTTT.

The CDR3 loop reads CASSLERGYEQYF. The CDR3 bases are TGCGCCAGCAGCCTCGAAAGGGGCTACGAGCAGTACTTC. The chain links TRBV4-3 to TRBJ2-7; tentative D call: TRBD1 (5 bases). V lost 4 bases, J lost 3 bases, and 10 bases lay in between. Germline assignment: CDR1 LGHNA and CDR2 YSLEER. The CDR3 is made up of 13 amino acids.

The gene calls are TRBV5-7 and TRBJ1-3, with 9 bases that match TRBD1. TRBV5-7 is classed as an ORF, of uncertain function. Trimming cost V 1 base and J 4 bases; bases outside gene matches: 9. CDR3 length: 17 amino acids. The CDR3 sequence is CASSLPRDRASGNTIYF. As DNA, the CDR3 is TGTGCCAGCAGCTTGCCTCGGGACAGGGCGTCCGGAAACACCATATATTTT.

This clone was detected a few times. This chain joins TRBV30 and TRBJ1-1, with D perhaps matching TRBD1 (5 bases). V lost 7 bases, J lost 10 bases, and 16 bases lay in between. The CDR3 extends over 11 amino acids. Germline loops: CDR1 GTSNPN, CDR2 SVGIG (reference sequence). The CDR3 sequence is CASKAGKRAFF. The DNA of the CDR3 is TGTGCCTCCAAAGCAGGGAAGAGAGCTTTCTTT.

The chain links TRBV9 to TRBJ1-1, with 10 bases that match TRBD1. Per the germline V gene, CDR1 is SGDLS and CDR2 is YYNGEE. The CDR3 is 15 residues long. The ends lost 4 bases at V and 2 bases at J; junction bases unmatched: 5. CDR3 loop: CASSTRTGGNTEAFF. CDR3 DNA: TGTGCCAGCAGCACCCGGACAGGGGGAAACACTGAAGCTTTCTTT.

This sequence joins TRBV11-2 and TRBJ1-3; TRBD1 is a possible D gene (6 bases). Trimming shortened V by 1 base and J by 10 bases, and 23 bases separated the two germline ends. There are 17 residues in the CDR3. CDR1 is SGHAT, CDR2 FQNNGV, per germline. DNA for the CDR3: TGTGCCAGCAGCTTAGTCAGGAGCGGACAGCGCTATTTTACCATATATTTT. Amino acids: CASSLVRSGQRYFTIYF.